These T cell receptor beta chains were read from a single sample in a study of T cells in Graves' hyperthyroidism and ophthalmopathy. Each CDR3 protein is one row after TCRdb ran MiXCR on the multiplex PCR reads. Of roughly 700,000 distinct CDR3 sequences listed, 35% are singletons. Sequenced sample: blood. Every receptor here comes from a woman aged 40-49 years with Graves' hyperthyroidism. The CDR3 runs from the conserved cysteine through the conserved F or W. A D gene is named only where the DNA matches it firmly. Where a row states a size, it is once, few, many or the class of an expanded clone; other rows omit it.

D,J,V,size,CDR3,DNA
-,TRBJ2-3,TRBV29-1,-,CSVAVGIRADTQYF,TGCAGCGTTGCGGTCGGGATTCGGGCAGATACGCAGTATTTT
-,TRBJ1-2,TRBV3-2,-,CASSLQGTDGGYTF,TGTGCCAGCAGCTTACAAGGGACAGATGGAGGCTACACCTTC
TRBD1,TRBJ1-6,TRBV6-5,few,CASSYFRGRAGSPLHF,TGTGCCAGCAGTTACTTCAGGGGGCGAGCAGGCTCACCCCTCCACTTT
-,TRBJ1-2,TRBV2,once,CASSVEEGYYGYTF,TGTGCCAGCAGCGTAGAGGAGGGATACTATGGCTACACCTTC
TRBD2,TRBJ2-7,TRBV10-3,-,CAISEAGQRGFSYEQYF,TGTGCCATCAGTGAGGCCGGGCAGCGGGGTTTCTCTTACGAGCAGTACTTC
-,TRBJ2-5,TRBV10-2,few,CASRDQGRKTQYF,TGCGCCAGCAGGGACCAGGGGCGTAAGACCCAGTACTTC
-,TRBJ1-1,TRBV7-8,few,CASSSKQNTEAFF,TGTGCCAGCAGCTCCAAACAGAACACTGAAGCTTTCTTT
-,TRBJ1-4,TRBV4-3,-,CASSQLAAEKLFF,TGCGCCAGCAGCCAACTGGCCGCTGAAAAACTGTTTTTT
TRBD1,TRBJ1-6,TRBV9,few,CASSSTGTGGLNSPLHF,TGTGCCAGCAGCTCAACCGGGACAGGGGGCCTTAATTCACCCCTCCACTTT
-,TRBJ1-1,TRBV4-3,few,CASSQMSGGGNTEAFF,TGCGCCAGCAGCCAGATGAGTGGGGGGGGGAACACTGAAGCTTTCTTT
-,TRBJ2-5,TRBV4-3,few,CASSQPGAGEETQYF,TGCGCCAGCAGCCAACCCGGAGCAGGGGAAGAGACCCAGTACTTC
TRBD1,TRBJ1-1,TRBV7-8,many,CASSPRDRNTEAFF,TGTGCCAGCAGCCCCCGGGACAGGAACACTGAAGCTTTCTTT
-,TRBJ1-2,TRBV12-3/TRBV12-4,few,CASSSNGLWDGYTF,TGTGCCAGCAGTTCCAACGGCCTCTGGGATGGCTACACCTTC
TRBD1,TRBJ1-1,TRBV5-1,-,CASSLDPGTGQNTEAFF,TGCGCCAGCAGCTTGGATCCGGGGACAGGGCAGAACACTGAAGCTTTCTTT
-,TRBJ1-2,TRBV9,many,CASSVAPTGTNYGYTF,TGTGCCAGCAGCGTAGCCCCGACAGGTACTAACTATGGCTACACCTTC
-,TRBJ2-5,TRBV20-1,many,CSASFGGEQETQYF,TGCAGTGCTAGTTTCGGGGGAGAACAAGAGACCCAGTACTTC
-,TRBJ1-4,TRBV14,few,CASSQVKNREKLFF,TGTGCCAGCAGCCAAGTAAAAAACCGGGAAAAACTGTTTTTT
-,TRBJ1-2,TRBV4-1,few,CASSQGRRGYGYTF,TGCGCCAGCAGCCAAGGTCGAAGGGGCTATGGCTACACCTTC
-,TRBJ2-2,TRBV7-9,few,CASSFGFGTGELFF,TGTGCCAGCAGCTTCGGGTTTGGTACCGGGGAGCTGTTTTTT
TRBD1,TRBJ1-6,TRBV9,many,CASSVVVGGNSPLHF,TGTGCCAGCAGCGTAGTGGTAGGGGGCAATTCACCCCTCCACTTT
TRBD2,TRBJ2-5,TRBV18,-,CASSPLTSEETQYF,TGTGCCAGCTCACCATTAACTAGCGAGGAGACCCAGTACTTC
TRBD1,TRBJ1-2,TRBV7-8,many,CASKLGTGSGYTF,TGTGCCAGCAAATTGGGGACAGGGAGTGGCTACACCTTC
TRBD2,TRBJ2-2,TRBV5-4,-,CASSLTSAYTGELFF,TGTGCCAGCAGCTTGACTAGCGCGTACACCGGGGAGCTGTTTTTT
-,TRBJ2-7,TRBV29-1,-,CSVRQATYEQYF,TGCAGCGTCCGACAGGCGACCTACGAGCAGTACTTC
-,TRBJ1-3,TRBV5-8,many,CASSLEGSGGTIYF,TGTGCCAGCAGCTTGGAGGGCAGTGGAGGCACCATATATTTT
-,TRBJ1-4,TRBV12-3/TRBV12-4,-,CASSFTVGATLGKLFF,TGTGCCAGCAGTTTCACAGTGGGGGCGACCTTAGGAAAACTGTTTTTT
TRBD1,TRBJ1-2,TRBV20-1,-,CSARGRTGIYGYTF,TGCAGTGCTAGAGGAAGGACAGGGATCTATGGCTACACCTTC
-,TRBJ2-7,TRBV7-2,many,CASSLEEKRDRPYEQYF,TGTGCCAGCAGCTTAGAGGAGAAAAGGGACCGCCCGTACGAGCAGTACTTC
-,TRBJ2-6,TRBV6-1,many,CASSGWTGANVLTF,TGTGCCAGCAGTGGATGGACAGGGGCCAACGTCCTGACTTTC
TRBD2,TRBJ2-7,TRBV14,-,CASSQGLTRTRKFDYEQYF,TGTGCCAGCAGCCAAGGATTAACTCGGACTAGAAAATTTGACTACGAGCAGTACTTC
-,TRBJ2-5,TRBV15,many,CATSRVVREETQYF,TGTGCCACCAGCAGAGTCGTCCGGGAAGAGACCCAGTACTTC
-,TRBJ2-7,TRBV6-5,few,CASSGGLGRASYEQYF,TGTGCCAGCAGTGGGGGTCTCGGGAGAGCATCCTACGAGCAGTACTTC
-,TRBJ2-7,TRBV7-3,-,CASSSLLDREASREQYF,TGTGCCAGCAGCTCTCTCCTTGACAGGGAGGCGTCTCGGGAGCAGTACTTC
-,TRBJ1-4,TRBV4-3,-,CASSQGTRASNEKLFF,TGCGCCAGCAGCCAGGGGACCCGGGCCTCTAATGAAAAACTGTTTTTT
-,TRBJ1-1,TRBV12-3/TRBV12-4,once,CAGSHPQGPNTEAFF,TGTGCCGGCAGTCATCCACAGGGACCGAACACTGAAGCTTTCTTT
TRBD1,TRBJ1-2,TRBV25-1,many,CASSDLQGARYTF,TGTGCCAGCAGTGATCTCCAGGGGGCTCGCTACACCTTC
-,TRBJ1-5,TRBV6-5,many,CASSLTEVYQPQHF,TGTGCCAGCAGCTTGACAGAGGTTTATCAGCCCCAGCATTTT